This TCR beta chain was sequenced in a study of blood T cells in healthy people across ages. The table lists this clonotype with a count of one. Its matching antigen is unknown. Together with a sample-barcoded 5' primer, a J-beta primer mix was included in a second PCR lasting roughly 6 to 12 cycles. One entry per CDR3 protein results from TCRdb running MiXCR on the 5' RACE reads. This table holds about 1.6 million distinct CDR3 sequences, roughly a third found once. Trimming left V 0 bases short and J 3 bases short, with 8 bases between. The CDR3 covers 15 residues. Germline CDR1 and CDR2: LGHNA and YNFKEQ. Study observations and caveats: Older age coincided with a roughly linear decline in TCR beta diversity per million T cells.

Sequenced input: blood. The chain couples TRBV4-2 to TRBJ2-2; D is ambiguous. The sequence derives from a woman in her 30s in good health. The CDR3 sequence: CASSQEGIHTGELFF. DNA of the CDR3: TGTGCCAGCAGCCAAGAGGGGATTCACACCGGGGAGCTGTTTTTT.